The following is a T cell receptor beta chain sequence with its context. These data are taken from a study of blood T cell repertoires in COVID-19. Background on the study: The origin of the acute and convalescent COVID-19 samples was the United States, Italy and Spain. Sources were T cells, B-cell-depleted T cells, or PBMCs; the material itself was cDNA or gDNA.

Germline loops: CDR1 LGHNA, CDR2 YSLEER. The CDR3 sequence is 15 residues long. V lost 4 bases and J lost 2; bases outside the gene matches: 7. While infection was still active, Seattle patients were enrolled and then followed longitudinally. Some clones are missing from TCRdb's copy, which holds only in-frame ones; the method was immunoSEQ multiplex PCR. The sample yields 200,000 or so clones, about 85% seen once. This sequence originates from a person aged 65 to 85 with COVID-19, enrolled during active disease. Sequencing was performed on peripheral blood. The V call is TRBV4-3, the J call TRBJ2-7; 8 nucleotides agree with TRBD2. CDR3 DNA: TGCGCCAGCAGCCCAACACTAGCGGCCACCTACGAGCAGTACTTC. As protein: CASSPTLAATYEQYF.